Following are 21 T cell receptor beta chains from one sample sequenced in a study of Ad26.COV2.S vaccination and SARS-CoV-2 variants. Produced via immunoSEQ multiplex PCR; TCRdb's table is partial and in-frame only. The sample consists of some 350,000 clones, approximately 81% of them appearing once. The treatment is: some 19 received Ad26.COV2.S at low or high dose, single or two shots; a few received placebo; per-sample allocation not given. Sample collection was performed on day 63 after the first vaccine or placebo injection. Sequencing was performed on peripheral blood, taken in a trial of Ad26.COV2.S vaccine versus placebo. The receptors come from a person between 18 and 65 years old who received the Ad26.COV2.S COVID-19 vaccine or a placebo.

This chain links TRBV7-7 with TRBJ2-1; D is possibly TRBD1 or TRBD2 (5 bases each). CDR3 length equals 18 residues. CDR1 SSHAT and CDR2 FNYEAQ come from the germline V gene (reference sequence). V was cut by 1 base and J by 0 bases, with 16 bases left in between. The CDR3 DNA is TGTGCCAGCAGCTTAGTGGTAGGGGACCGTCACTCCTACAATGAGCAGTTCTTC. Protein sequence: CASSLVVGDRHSYNEQFF.

The chain joins TRBV7-2 to TRBJ2-1; tentatively, D is TRBD1 (6 bases). The V end lost 4 bases, the J end lost 4 bases, and 11 bases lay between the germline ends. CDR3 length: 14 residues. Germline V gene sequence: CDR1 SGHTA, CDR2 FQGNSA. For the CDR3, the DNA is TGTGCCAGCAGCTCAGGACAGCTATACAATGAGCAGTTCTTC. It yields the protein CASSSGQLYNEQFF.

This clone occurred once. The chain carries TRBV9 and TRBJ2-7, with D possibly TRBD1 on 6 matching bases. CDR3 length equals 15 residues. Germline CDR1 is SGDLS and CDR2 is YYNGEE. Trimming left V 3 bases short and J 2 bases short, with 15 bases between. Written as DNA, the CDR3 is TGTGCCAGCAGCGAGCAGGGGACACCAACCTACGAGCAGTACTTC. This codes for CASSEQGTPTYEQYF.

The J gene is TRBJ2-5, the V gene TRBV5-1, with TRBD2 identical over 11 bases. Looked up from germline, CDR1 is SGHRS and CDR2 is YFSETQ. The CDR3 consists of 14 residues. The V and J ends lost 5 bases and 5 bases, in that order; junction bases with no gene match: 5. The CDR3 spells CASRPTSGVETQYF. The CDR3 nucleotides are TGCGCCAGCAGACCGACTAGCGGGGTTGAGACCCAGTACTTC. The whole variable domain, filled in from reference TRBV5-1 and TRBJ2-5, reads KAGVTQTPRYLIKTRGQQVTLSCSPISGHRSVSWYQQTPGQGLQFLFEYFSETQRNKGNFPGRFSGRQFSNSRSEMNVSTLELGDSALYLCASRPTSGVETQYFGPGTRLLVL.

The chain is built from TRBV3-1 (or the pseudogene TRBV3-2) and TRBJ2-7; weak D call: TRBD1 (5 bases). CDR3 length equals 13 residues. Trimming took off 2 bases at V and 2 bases at J, with 7 bases between the two ends. Germline lookup yields CDR1 LGHDT and CDR2 YNNKEL (reference sequence). The CDR3: CASSQQGAYEQYF. CDR3 sequence (DNA): TGTGCCAGCAGCCAACAGGGCGCCTACGAGCAGTACTTC.

V gene TRBV18 combines with J gene TRBJ1-1, with no clear D. The CDR3 is made up of 15 amino acids. Germline CDR1 reads KGHSH; CDR2 reads LQKENI. Trimming stripped 0 bases from V and 0 bases from J, with 8 bases between. This CDR3 reads CASSPPRVVNTEAFF. CDR3 nucleotide sequence: TGTGCCAGCTCACCACCGAGGGTAGTGAACACTGAAGCTTTCTTT.

For the CDR3, the DNA is TGCAGCGTTTACAGGGGAAGTTCCCGGTACACTGAAGCTTTCTTT. Protein: CSVYRGSSRYTEAFF. The V call is TRBV29-1, the J call TRBJ1-1; the match to TRBD1 covers 7 bases. J gave up 3 bases and V 5 bases, and 12 bases lay outside the gene matches. Germline CDR1 reads SQVTM; CDR2 reads ANQGSEA. The CDR3 contains 15 residues.

The rearrangement joins TRBV5-1 to TRBJ2-7; 10 bases align to TRBD1. This CDR3 spans 15 amino acids. Per the germline V gene, CDR1 is SGHRS and CDR2 is YFSETQ. V lost 3 bases, J lost 2 bases, and 5 bases stayed unmatched. The CDR3 region has the DNA TGCGCCAGCAGCTGGCGACAGGGGGCAACCTACGAGCAGTACTTC. Amino acids: CASSWRQGATYEQYF.

This sequence joins TRBV4-3 and TRBJ1-1; TRBD1 aligns across 7 bases. V was clipped by 5 bases and J by 1 base; unmatched bases: 4. The CDR3 has 14 amino acids. CDR1 and CDR2 (germline): LGHNA, YSLEER. The CDR3 loop is CASSVGQSNTEAFF. The CDR3 DNA sequence: TGCGCCAGCAGCGTGGGACAGTCGAACACTGAAGCTTTCTTT.

The chain has TRBV3-1 (or the pseudogene TRBV3-2) and TRBJ2-7; D possibly corresponds to TRBD2 (5 bases). V was trimmed by 0 bases and J by 7 bases, leaving 22 bases between them. The length of the CDR3 is 17 residues. Germline loops: CDR1 LGHDT, CDR2 YNNKEL (reference sequence). This CDR3 reads CASSQDQILVQCEEQYF. The CDR3 region has the DNA TGTGCCAGCAGCCAAGATCAAATACTAGTTCAGTGTGAAGAGCAGTACTTC.

This clone occurred a few times. V and J are TRBV12-5 and TRBJ2-3; perhaps TRBD1 as D (6 bases). V dropped 1 base and J dropped 4 bases, with 9 bases sitting between them. Per germline, CDR1 LGHNT and CDR2 FRNRAP. This CDR3 comprises 14 residues. CDR3 DNA: TGTGCTAGTGGTTTGGACAGGGCTCCAGATACGCAGTATTTT. The encoded protein is CASGLDRAPDTQYF.

This chain joins TRBV6-5 and TRBJ1-5; possibly TRBD1 for D (6 bases). This CDR3 has 13 residues. Germline CDR1 is MNHEY and CDR2 is SVGAGI. V was pared by 6 bases and J by 6 bases, with 12 bases between. CDR3 region: CASSKQGVQPQHF. The CDR3 DNA reads TGTGCCAGCAGCAAACAGGGTGTTCAGCCCCAGCATTTT.

V and J are TRBV29-1 and TRBJ1-1, with D uncertain. Germline V gene lookup returns CDR1 SQVTM and CDR2 ANQGSEA. The CDR3 extends over 14 amino acids. Trimming removed 6 bases from V and 4 bases from J, with 18 bases in between. The CDR3 DNA reads as TGCAGCGTAGGCCCGGTATTATATCCCACTGAAGCTTTCTTT. Encoded protein: CSVGPVLYPTEAFF. The full variable domain, in which reference TRBV29-1 and TRBJ1-1 provide the parts outside the CDR3, is SAVISQKPSRDICQRGTSLTIQCQVDSQVTMMFWYRQQPGQSLTLIATANQGSEATYESGFVIDKFPISRPNLTFSTLTVSNMSPEDSSIYLCSVGPVLYPTEAFFGQGTRLTVV.

This chain links TRBV7-9 with TRBJ1-1; D gene uncertain. The V end lost 4 bases, the J end lost 5 bases, and 8 bases lay between the germline ends. There are 12 residues in the CDR3. Germline V gives CDR1 SEHNR, CDR2 FQNEAQ (reference sequence). CDR3 protein: CASSSGVTEAFF. In nucleotides, the CDR3 is TGTGCCAGCAGCTCCGGGGTTACTGAAGCTTTCTTT.

The rearrangement links TRBV10-2 to TRBJ2-5; 10 bases agree with TRBD1. Germline CDR1 is WSHSY and CDR2 is SAAADI. V gave up 5 bases and J gave up 3 bases; unmatched junction bases: 3. The CDR3 extends over 14 amino acids. The DNA for the CDR3 is TGCGCCAGCAGTAAGGACAGGGGGGAAGAGACCCAGTACTTC. Its translation is CASSKDRGEETQYF.

The chain employs TRBV7-9 and TRBJ2-6; D uncertain. Germline V gene lookup returns CDR1 SEHNR and CDR2 FQNEAQ (reference sequence). The CDR3 contains 13 residues. Trimming took 4 bases from V and 4 from J, leaving 5 bases between them. The CDR3: CASSSLGANVLTF. The CDR3 nucleotides read TGTGCCAGCAGCTCCCTGGGGGCCAACGTCCTGACTTTC. The full variable domain, its missing parts supplied by reference TRBV7-9 and TRBJ2-6, is DTGVSQNPRHKITKRGQNVTFRCDPISEHNRLYWYRQTLGQGPEFLTYFQNEAQLEKSRLLSDRFSAERPKGSFSTLEIQRTEQGDSAMYLCASSSLGANVLTFGAGSRLTVL.

The rearrangement links TRBV7-8 to TRBJ2-7; D perhaps matches TRBD1 (5 bases). CDR3 length: 15 residues. Trimming pared 1 base from V and 2 bases from J, leaving 12 bases between. Germline CDR1 reads SGHVS; CDR2 reads FQNEAQ. The CDR3 DNA sequence: TGTGCCAGCAGCTTAGGGCACGACAGCGCCTACGAGCAGTACTTC. Translating gives CASSLGHDSAYEQYF.

The CDR3 nucleotides are TGCGCCAGCAGTCAATCTTTTCCGGGGATTAAAGGTGTCTCCATAAATGAAAAACTGTTTTTT. Translated, it gives CASSQSFPGIKGVSINEKLFF. The genes are TRBV23-1 and TRBJ1-4; D gene uncertain. TRBV23-1 qualifies as an ORF whose function is uncertain. The V end was cut by 0 bases, the J end by 5 bases, with 28 bases between. The CDR3 has 21 residues.

This clone came up once. The chain links TRBV6-4 to TRBJ1-5, with D maybe TRBD1 (6 bases). The CDR3 contains 12 residues. V lost 6 bases and J lost 5, with 8 bases in between. The germline V gene has CDR1 MRHNA and CDR2 SNTAGT. The CDR3, as DNA: TGTGCCAGCAGACGGACAGATCAGCCCCAGCATTTT. This sequence encodes CASRRTDQPQHF.

The CDR3 nucleotides are TGCGCCAGCAGCCAAGTCCCCACAGGGGCGAACTATGGCTACACCTTC. It yields the protein CASSQVPTGANYGYTF. The rearrangement joins TRBV4-1 to TRBJ1-2; the match to TRBD1 covers 7 bases. In germline, CDR1 is MGHRA, CDR2 YSYEKL. Losses at the gene ends were 1 base for V and 2 bases for J; bases not matched to a gene: 7. CDR3 length equals 16 residues.

CDR3 in DNA: TGTGCCAGCAGTTTATCCTTTGCTAGCGGGAGGGCCGTAACCTACGAGCAGTACTTC. Encoded protein: CASSLSFASGRAVTYEQYF. The chain combines TRBV28 with TRBJ2-7; 12 positions agree with TRBD2. With 1 base clipped from V and 2 bases from J, the junction kept 12 bases outside the gene matches. Germline V gives CDR1 MDHEN, CDR2 SYDVKM. CDR3 length: 19 amino acids. The full variable domain, rest sourced from reference TRBV28 and TRBJ2-7, is DVKVTQSSRYLVKRTGEKVFLECVQDMDHENMFWYRQDPGLGLRLIYFSYDVKMKEKGDIPEGYSVSREKKERFSLILESASTNQTSMYLCASSLSFASGRAVTYEQYFGPGTRLTVT.